This T cell receptor (beta chain) is from a study of identical twins. The CDR3 consists of 16 residues. V gave up 0 bases and J gave up 3 bases, with 14 bases separating them. Looked up from germline, CDR1 is LNHNV and CDR2 is YYDKDF (reference sequence). This clonotype occurred a few times. Carrying unique molecular identifiers, the cDNA also gained a universal primer site through template switching. TCRdb re-called the 5' RACE reads through MiXCR, storing one row per CDR3 protein. The repertoire has about 920,000 distinct CDR3 sequences, roughly an eighth of them found once; the top ten carry around 1.5%. The data also belong to a second study, concerning yellow fever vaccine responses in identical twins. From that report: Convergence reportedly seemed to mark part of the twins' vaccine T cell response, with personalization marking the rest.

Material: PBMCs. The rearrangement links TRBV15 to TRBJ1-2; no clear D gene. This sequence originates from a woman younger than 30 in good health. The CDR3 is CATSRDRLRQHYGYTF. The CDR3 bases are TGTGCCACCAGCAGAGATCGTTTACGGCAGCACTATGGCTACACCTTC.